This T cell receptor beta chain was profiled in a study of OX40 agonist ivuxolimab in advanced cancers. Overall study context: Among those enrolled, mean age was about 63 years (range roughly 23 to 79) and roughly 84% were male. Partial responses were recorded for three patients, including one with hepatocellular carcinoma and two with cutaneous melanoma. Study results and caveats: Near-lowest levels of clonal expansion characterized partial responders at 0.1-3.0 mg/kg. The study observed clonal expansion of CD4+ and CD8+ blood T cells by week 6 at 0.1 to 3.0 mg/kg.

This CDR3 contains 11 residues. Germline CDR1 reads MDHEN; CDR2 reads SYDVKM. V lost 6 bases and J lost 7, with 9 bases in between. As concerns this clone: Its antigen is unidentified.

Clones were read by immunoSEQ multiplex PCR, and TCRdb kept only the in-frame ones, dropping some. Among some 100,000 clones listed, 90% were seen once. The clonotype originates from an adult with an advanced solid tumor such as melanoma, head and neck, liver or kidney cancer. Specimen: CD4+ or CD8+ T cells sorted from blood, collected in a trial of the OX40 agonist ivuxolimab. The rearrangement uses TRBV28 and TRBJ1-2, with D unresolved. The CDR3 DNA reads TGTGCCAGCAGCTCCCTTTCTGGCTACACCTTC. Protein sequence: CASSSLSGYTF.